This T cell receptor beta chain was sequenced for a study of beta chain features in type 1 diabetes. The germline CDR1 and CDR2 sequences are SGHTA and FQGTGA. The V end lost 5 bases, the J end lost 6 bases, and 20 bases lay between the germline ends. The length of the CDR3 is 16 residues. One heparinised blood draw, averaging about 116 mL, came from each donor. By way of CD45RO/CCR7/CD25/CD127/CD95/CD27, the CD4+ regulatory, stem cell-like memory, central memory and naive cells were sorted. Sequencing targeted expressed TCRB transcripts, as all isolated RNA had been reverse transcribed. Libraries were prepared by immunoSEQ multiplex PCR; TCRdb keeps only in-frame clonotypes and omits some of them. The sample contains about 620,000 clones, roughly 16% of which appear only once.

The genes are TRBV7-3 and TRBJ2-1, with D unclear. The sequencing sample was made of naive CD4+ T cells from blood. This clonotype originated in a man aged 18 to 35 in good health. The CDR3 nucleotides are TGTGCCAGCAGCGCGATCAGCCTAGGGTCGGTCAATGAGCAGTTCTTC. Its translation is CASSAISLGSVNEQFF.